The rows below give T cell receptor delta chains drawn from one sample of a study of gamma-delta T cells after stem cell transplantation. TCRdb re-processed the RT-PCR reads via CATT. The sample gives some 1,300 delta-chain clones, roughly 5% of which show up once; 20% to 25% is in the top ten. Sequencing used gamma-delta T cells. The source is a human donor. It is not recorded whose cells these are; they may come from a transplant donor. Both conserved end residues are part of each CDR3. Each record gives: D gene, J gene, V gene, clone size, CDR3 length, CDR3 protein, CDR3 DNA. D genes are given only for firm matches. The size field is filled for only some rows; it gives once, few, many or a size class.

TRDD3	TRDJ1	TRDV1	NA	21	CALGELLPLGDTRRRTDKLIF	TGTGCTCTTGGGGAGCTACTCCCATTGGGGGATACGCGAAGACGAACCGATAAACTCATCTTT
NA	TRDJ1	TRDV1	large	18	CALGEQFLHEDHTDKLIF	TGTGCTCTTGGGGAACAATTCCTCCATGAAGACCACACCGATAAACTCATCTTT
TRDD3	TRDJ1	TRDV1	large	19	CALGGLPRGIPPYTDKLIF	TGTGCTCTTGGGGGTCTTCCACGGGGGATACCCCCATACACCGATAAACTCATCTTT
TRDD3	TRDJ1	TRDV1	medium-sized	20	CALGAAFHNWGVLTTDKLIF	TGTGCTCTTGGGGCAGCCTTCCACAACTGGGGGGTCCTTACCACCGATAAACTCATCTTT
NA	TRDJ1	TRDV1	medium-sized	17	CALGELAYDHPAEKLIF	TGTGCCCTTGGGGAACTAGCCTACGACCATCCCGCCGAGAAACTCATCTTT
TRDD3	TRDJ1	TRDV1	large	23	CALGERFLGNRLGDNRYTDKLIF	TGTGCTCTTGGGGAGCGATTCCTAGGAAATAGACTGGGGGATAACCGGTACACCGATAAACTCATCTTT
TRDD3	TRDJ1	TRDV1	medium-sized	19	CALGELYIPTWGISDKLIF	TGTGCTCTTGGGGAACTCTATATCCCTACATGGGGGATATCCGATAAACTCATCTTT
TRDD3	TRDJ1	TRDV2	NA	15	CACDTVGDYTDKLIF	TGTGCCTGTGACACCGTGGGGGACTACACCGATAAACTCATCTTT
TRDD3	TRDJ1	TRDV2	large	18	CACDTTGGNKTYTDKLIF	TGTGCCTGTGACACGACTGGGGGAAACAAGACGTACACCGATAAACTCATCTTT
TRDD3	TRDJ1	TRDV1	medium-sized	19	CALGELVSRGDTLADKLIF	TGTGCTCTTGGGGAACTAGTGTCTAGAGGGGATACGCTCGCTGATAAACTCATCTTT
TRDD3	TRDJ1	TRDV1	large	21	CALGVAAFLRLGDTGTDKLIF	TGTGCTCTTGGGGTCGCCGCCTTCCTACGCTTGGGGGATACGGGCACCGATAAACTCATCTTT
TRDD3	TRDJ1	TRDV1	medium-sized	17	CALGELGQARGIGGLIF	TGTGCTCTTGGGGAACTAGGGCAAGCTAGGGGGATAGGCGGACTCATCTTT
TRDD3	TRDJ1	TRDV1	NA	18	CALGVPHVGDPYTDKLIF	TGTGCTCTTGGGGTGCCTCACGTGGGGGACCCTTACACCGATAAACTCATCTTT
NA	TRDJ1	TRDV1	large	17	CALGENSSYVGEDKLIF	TGTGCTCTTGGGGAAAATAGTTCCTACGTGGGGGAGGATAAACTCATCTTT
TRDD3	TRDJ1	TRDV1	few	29	CALGESPRIAPPRIPSSLLGDFSTDKLIF	TGTGCTCTTGGGGAAAGCCCGCGGATAGCCCCCCCCCGAATTCCGTCAAGCCTACTGGGGGATTTCTCTACCGATAAACTCATCTTT
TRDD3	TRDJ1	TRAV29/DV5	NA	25	CSASAFGLLNITGGYAYPYTDKLIF	TGTTCCGCAAGCGCGTTCGGCCTTTTAAATATTACTGGGGGATACGCGTACCCGTACACCGATAAACTCATCTTT
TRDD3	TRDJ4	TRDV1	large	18	CALGESSYPSGGCGPLIF	TGTGCTCTTGGGGAATCATCCTACCCGTCTGGGGGATGCGGACCCCTGATCTTT